What follows are 16 T cell receptor beta chains derived from one specimen sequenced in a study of T cells expressing NK-cell markers. TCRdb reworked the 5' RACE reads into one entry per CDR3 protein, no DNA. The specimen's table records some 340,000 distinct CDR3 sequences. Sequenced: blood T cells: a sorted CD56 or NKG2C T cell subset, CD4+ or CD8+ T cells, or bulk PBMC T cells (not recorded which). The receptors were gathered from a man aged 18-75 years in good health.

The gene calls are TRBV18 and TRBJ2-1; TCRdb's assignment of TRBD1 cannot be checked, as there is no DNA. This CDR3 has 15 residues. Germline-derived CDR1 and CDR2 are KGHSH and LQKENI. The CDR3 loop reads CASSLRERRDGEQFF.

The CDR3: CASSLPGTGVSNEQYF. V gene TRBV28 combines with J gene TRBJ2-7; the D call from TCRdb, TRBD1, cannot be confirmed without DNA. This CDR3 has 16 amino acids. Germline V gives CDR1 MDHEN, CDR2 SYDVKM.

The chain has TRBV12-3 or TRBV12-4 and TRBJ2-1; the TRBD1 assignment by TCRdb is unverifiable without DNA. This CDR3 is 16 amino acids long. The CDR3 here is CAGLWRGHGSYNEQFF.

This chain links TRBV28 with TRBJ1-2; TCRdb's assignment of TRBD1 cannot be checked, as there is no DNA. CDR1 and CDR2 (germline): MDHEN, SYDVKM. CDR3 length: 12 amino acids. CDR3 sequence reads: CASSTGNYGYTF.

The V gene is TRBV20-1, the J gene TRBJ2-3; lacking DNA, the TRBD1 call made by TCRdb goes unchecked. The CDR3 contains 15 residues. Germline V gives CDR1 DFQATT, CDR2 SNEGSKA (reference sequence). CDR3 region: CSAKQGAYQVDTQYF.

The rearrangement links TRBV10-3 to TRBJ2-3. Germline V lookup: CDR1 ENHRY, CDR2 SYGVKD. The length of the CDR3 is 15 residues. CDR3: CAISAGWASTDTQYF.

The chain uses TRBV20-1 and TRBJ2-7; as DNA is missing, the TRBD2 call by TCRdb cannot be tested. Germline-derived CDR1 and CDR2 are DFQATT and SNEGSKA (reference sequence). The CDR3 consists of 13 residues. The CDR3 spells CSASRPPSSEQYF.

The CDR3 here is CSALNGLALTDTQYF. The rearrangement links TRBV20-1 to TRBJ2-3; TCRdb calls TRBD2, which cannot be checked without DNA. The CDR3 loop spans 15 amino acids. Germline lookup yields CDR1 DFQATT and CDR2 SNEGSKA (reference sequence).

The genes are TRBV6-1 and TRBJ2-1; the D call of TRBD2 rests on TCRdb alone, since no DNA is present to check it. Per the germline V gene, CDR1 is MNHNS and CDR2 is SASEGT. The CDR3 is 16 amino acids. The CDR3 loop is CASRTGTSGSYNEQFF.

The chain combines TRBV5-1 with TRBJ2-5; there is no DNA to check the TCRdb D call of TRBD1. The length of the CDR3 is 17 residues. The germline gives CDR1 SGHRS, CDR2 YFSETQ. CDR3 in amino acids: CASSWDGLGGIQETQYF.

J is TRBJ2-5 and V is TRBV7-9; lacking DNA, the TRBD1 call made by TCRdb goes unchecked. CDR3 length: 16 amino acids. Germline CDR1 is SEHNR and CDR2 is FQNEAQ (reference sequence). The CDR3 sequence is CASSLVIGQGIETQYF.

The V gene is TRBV5-1, the J gene TRBJ2-5; the TCRdb D gene call, TRBD2, has no DNA to confirm it. The germline CDR1 and CDR2 sequences are SGHRS and YFSETQ. This CDR3 spans 15 amino acids. The CDR3 region is CASSRLAGGQETQYF.

The chain couples TRBV7-6 to TRBJ2-3; without DNA, the TCRdb call of TRBD2 cannot be checked. Germline lookup yields CDR1 SGHVS and CDR2 FNYEAQ. The CDR3 length is 18 residues. The CDR3 is CASSPLAGGQWSTDTQYF.

The chain uses TRBV6-1 and TRBJ1-2; there is no DNA to check the TCRdb D call of TRBD1. The CDR3 consists of 13 residues. Germline V gene lookup returns CDR1 MNHNS and CDR2 SASEGT. The CDR3 spells CASSGTGNYGYTF.

The V call is TRBV12-3 or TRBV12-4, the J call TRBJ2-1; TCRdb's assignment of TRBD2 cannot be checked, as there is no DNA. The CDR3 loop spans 15 amino acids. The CDR3: CASRRPGLDYNEQFF.

The chain has TRBV7-6 and TRBJ1-3; TCRdb's assignment of TRBD1 cannot be checked, as there is no DNA. The CDR3 covers 16 residues. Germline CDR1 is SGHVS and CDR2 is FNYEAQ. The CDR3 reads CASSRRGGYSGNTIYF.